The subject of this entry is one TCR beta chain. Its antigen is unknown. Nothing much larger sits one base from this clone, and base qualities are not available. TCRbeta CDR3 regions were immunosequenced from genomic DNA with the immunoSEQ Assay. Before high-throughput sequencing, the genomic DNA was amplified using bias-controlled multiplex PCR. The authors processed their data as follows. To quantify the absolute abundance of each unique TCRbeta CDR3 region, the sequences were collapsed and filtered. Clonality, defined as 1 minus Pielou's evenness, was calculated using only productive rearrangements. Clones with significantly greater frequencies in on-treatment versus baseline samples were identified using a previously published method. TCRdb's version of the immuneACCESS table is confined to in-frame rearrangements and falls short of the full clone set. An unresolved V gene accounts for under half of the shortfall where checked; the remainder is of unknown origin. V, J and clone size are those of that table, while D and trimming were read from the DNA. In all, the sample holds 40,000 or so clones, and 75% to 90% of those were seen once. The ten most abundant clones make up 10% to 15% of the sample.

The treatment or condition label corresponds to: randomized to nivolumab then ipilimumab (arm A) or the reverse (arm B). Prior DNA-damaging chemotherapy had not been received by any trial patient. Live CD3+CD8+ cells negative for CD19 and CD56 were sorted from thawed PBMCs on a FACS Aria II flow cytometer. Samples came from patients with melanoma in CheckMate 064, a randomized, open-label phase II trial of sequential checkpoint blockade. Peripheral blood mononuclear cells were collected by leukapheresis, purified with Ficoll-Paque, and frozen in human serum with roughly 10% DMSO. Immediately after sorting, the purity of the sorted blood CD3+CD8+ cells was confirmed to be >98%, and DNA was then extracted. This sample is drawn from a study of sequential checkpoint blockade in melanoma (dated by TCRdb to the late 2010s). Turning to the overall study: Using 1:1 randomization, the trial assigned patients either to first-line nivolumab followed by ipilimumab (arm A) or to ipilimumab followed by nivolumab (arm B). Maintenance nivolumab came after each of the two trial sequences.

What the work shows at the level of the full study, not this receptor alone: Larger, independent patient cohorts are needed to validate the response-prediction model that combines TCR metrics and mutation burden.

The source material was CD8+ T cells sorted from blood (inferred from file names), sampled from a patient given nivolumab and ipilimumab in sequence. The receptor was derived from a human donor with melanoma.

The CDR3 region reads CASSFIPPGSNSYNEQFF. At the DNA level, the sequence is TGCGCCAGCAGCTTTATCCCCCCCGGGTCCAACTCCTACAATGAGCAGTTCTTC. The chain couples TRBV5-1 to TRBJ2-1; the D gene is not confidently resolved. CDR1 and CDR2 were assigned from the germline V gene as SGHRS and YFSETQ. CDR3 length: 18 amino acids, cysteine to phenylalanine. Here the CDR3 DNA is all that survives: 54 bases in frame from base 1. Trimming costs V 2 bases and J 0 bases, and their ends lie 18 bases apart.